The entry below describes one T cell receptor beta chain. The entry originates in a study of blood T cells in healthy people across ages. Caucasian, healthy and from Russia, the donors were aged between about 6 and 90. With a J-beta primer mix and a sample-barcoded 5' primer, a second PCR ran roughly 7 to 11 cycles. MiXCR was run by TCRdb on the 5' RACE reads, yielding one entry per CDR3 protein. This sample carries around 1,000,000 distinct CDR3 sequences, about 23% of them seen once, and the ten largest clones take 0.65% to 0.95%. Germline V gene sequence: CDR1 SQVTM, CDR2 ANQGSEA. This CDR3 comprises 13 residues. Trimming left V 6 bases short and J 0 bases short, with 9 bases between. The sample was also linked to a second study, of T cells of mothers and their children.

Source material: blood. J is TRBJ1-3 and V is TRBV29-1; D is uncertain. This receptor was taken from a girl aged 2 to 10 in good health. Written as DNA, the CDR3 is TGCAGCGTAATCCTCGCCTCTGGAAACACCATATATTTT. Encoded protein: CSVILASGNTIYF.